The clone carrying this T cell receptor (beta chain) turned up a few times. Its specificity is not known. This sample is drawn from a study of T-cell reconstitution after alpha-beta-depleted transplantation in children. Study outcomes and limitations: As was reported, about two months after transplant, alpha-beta T cells came from several hundred expanded graft clones. Diversity and T-cell counts at one year after transplant derived mostly from new T cells.

Germline loops: CDR1 SGHTS, CDR2 YDEGEE. V lost 4 bases and J 8 bases, leaving 24 bases between the germline ends. The CDR3 covers 17 residues. As it was prepared, the TCRbeta library received unique molecular identifiers. TCRdb redid the calling of the PCR reads with MiXCR, one entry per CDR3 protein. The table has under 400,000 distinct CDR3 sequences, over 20% seen once. The sequencing here drew on PBMCs, mostly from graft donor cells, taken 180 days after TCRalphabeta/CD19-depleted stem cell transplant. The rearrangement links TRBV5-8 to TRBJ1-4; TRBD1 might be the D (6 bases). The receptor was isolated from a male patient aged 10 to 17 who had a stem cell transplant for acute lymphoblastic leukemia, so the T cells may come from the graft donor. The CDR3 nucleotides are TGTGCCAGCAGCCTACGACAGGTTTCTACCCGGGGGGAAAAACTGTTTTTT. Translated: CASSLRQVSTRGEKLFF.